This is a list of T cell receptor beta chains from one sample in a study of Graves' ophthalmopathy and Graves' hyperthyroidism. Via MiXCR, TCRdb re-called the multiplex PCR reads, giving one row per CDR3 protein. The repertoire holds over a million distinct CDR3 sequences, with about two fifths as singletons. The material sequenced was peripheral blood or thyroid tissue (not recorded which). The receptors were gathered from an adult man with Graves' hyperthyroidism. Both conserved end residues are part of each CDR3. D genes are given only for firm matches. Size is stated for part of the rows, as once, few or many counts, or as a class when the clone is expanded.

D	size	J	V	CDR3	DNA
TRBD1	few	TRBJ1-5	TRBV6-6	CASTDGQGPNGIAQHF	TGTGCCAGCACCGATGGACAGGGGCCCAATGGAATAGCCCAGCATTTT
NA	NA	TRBJ2-5	TRBV29-1	CSASRATGIEGTQYF	TGCAGCGCATCGCGAGCAACCGGTATAGAAGGGACCCAGTACTTC
TRBD1	NA	TRBJ1-5	TRBV7-3	CASSRDRAVAQPQHF	TGTGCCAGCAGCCGGGACAGGGCGGTCGCGCAGCCCCAGCATTTT
TRBD1	NA	TRBJ1-1	TRBV20-1	CSARDRDRVRREAFF	TGCAGTGCTAGAGATCGGGACAGGGTACGACGAGAAGCTTTCTTT
TRBD1	many	TRBJ1-1	TRBV5-1	CASSAGQGARTEAFF	TGCGCCAGCAGCGCGGGACAGGGGGCGCGAACTGAAGCTTTCTTT
NA	once	TRBJ1-3	TRBV7-9	CASTQVVSGNTIYF	TGTGCCAGCACCCAGGTTGTCTCTGGAAACACCATATATTTT
TRBD1	NA	TRBJ1-3	TRBV12-3/TRBV12-4	CASSNWDRGTNTIYF	TGTGCCAGCAGTAACTGGGACAGGGGGACAAACACCATATATTTT
TRBD2	NA	TRBJ2-2	TRBV5-6	CASSLGLAGDRTGELFF	TGTGCCAGCAGCTTGGGACTAGCGGGGGATAGGACCGGGGAGCTGTTTTTT
TRBD1	many	TRBJ2-5	TRBV4-3	CASSPTDRVETQYF	TGCGCCAGCAGCCCCACCGACAGGGTTGAGACCCAGTACTTC
NA	NA	TRBJ1-2	TRBV6-2/TRBV6-3	CASSYEDHPAGGYTF	TGTGCCAGCAGTTACGAGGACCACCCCGCGGGTGGCTACACCTTC
TRBD1	few	TRBJ2-6	TRBV3-1	CALPRGLTGANVLTF	TGTGCCCTCCCAAGGGGGCTAACTGGGGCCAACGTCCTGACTTTC
NA	few	TRBJ1-6	TRBV14	CASSQGGGSYNSPLHF	TGTGCCAGCAGCCAAGGTGGGGGCTCCTATAATTCACCCCTCCACTTT
TRBD1	NA	TRBJ1-3	TRBV4-2	CASSQRTGQASGNTIYF	TGTGCCAGCAGCCAAAGGACAGGGCAGGCCTCTGGAAACACCATATATTTT
TRBD1	NA	TRBJ2-6	TRBV19	CATYRGGSGANVLTF	TGTGCCACATACAGGGGCGGCTCTGGGGCCAACGTCCTGACTTTC
NA	many	TRBJ2-7	TRBV11-2	CASSRPSGSYEQYF	TGTGCCAGCAGCCGTCCGTCCGGATCCTACGAGCAGTACTTC
NA	NA	TRBJ1-1	TRBV29-1	CSVATGTEAFF	TGCAGCGTGGCTACGGGGACTGAAGCTTTCTTT
NA	once	TRBJ2-7	TRBV7-8	CASSLEVASSAYEQYF	TGTGCCAGCAGCTTAGAAGTCGCTTCGTCGGCCTACGAGCAGTACTTC